This T cell receptor (beta chain) was documented in a study of cytomegalovirus exposure and HLA in healthy donors (TCRdb year 2017). The study in broad terms: In an earlier analysis of roughly 500 of the donors, 250 to 350 Gb of sequence data and about 110 million unique TCR beta sequences from 180 million or so T cells were reported. Rather than using new phenotypic data, the later analysis identified candidate immune exposures from TCR beta sequences and from how often those sequences occurred across donors. All discovery cohort repertoires had been generated on a single sequencing platform. Donor age, sex, ethnicity and CMV serostatus were collected together with the repertoire data. In a later genetic analysis, genome-wide SNP genotypes for about 65% of the roughly 670 donors were used, and that subset was treated as a discovery cohort. Along with the roughly 710-subject first cohort, a separate validation cohort of about 110 different subjects was used. To predict cytomegalovirus infection status, the study brought together high-throughput TCR immunosequencing, statistical association of individual TCRs with disease status, and machine learning. Class I and class II HLA loci were covered by the typing at four-digit resolution. The aim of the study was to test whether cataloging public T cell receptors could identify signatures of past pathogen exposure. In an earlier analysis of 500 to 650 of the donors, high-throughput TCR beta sequencing was used to judge whether each TCR beta V gene segment behaved as functional or pseudogenic. An early release covering some 640 HLA-typed donors comprised about 320 gigabases of sequencing data and around 85 million unique TCR sequences. Using immunosequencing, the study profiled T cell repertoires from approximately 700 subjects and related those repertoires to cytomegalovirus serostatus. A later analysis re-examined previously published TCR beta repertoires from more than 650 donors and added high-resolution HLA genotyping to investigate patterns of TCR occurrence. Among about 370 genotyped donors of the cohort, an average of roughly 230,000 unique TCR beta nucleotide sequences was sequenced per donor, of which roughly 17% were non-productive. The number of donors typed differed by locus, with 629-630 for A, B, C, DRB1 and DQB1, over 500 for DQA1, 600 to 610 for DPA1, and over 400 for DPB1. Of the approximately 400 genotyped donors, 70% to 90% were placed in the genetic ancestry cluster associated with self-reported Caucasian donors. Because of strong linkage in the cohort, roughly five DR-DQ haplotypes were treated as single units for association and clustering. The paper's findings and limits, for the study overall: A further reported finding was that TCR beta sequences accurately predicted the HLA-A and HLA-B alleles for most subjects in the first cohort. Some IMGT-functional V segments, including TRBV6-2 and TRBV6-3, could not be told apart with the 87-base-pair reads, so those segments were excluded. In a later analysis, most CMV-associated TCR beta chains were found to appear HLA-restricted, with HLA associations seemingly driven largely by CMV exposure. Over 15 rarely observed V segments, including chromosome 9 orphons, were excluded from the earlier analysis of several hundred of the donors because counts were too low. The only immune exposure information available for the cohort was CMV serostatus. V-gene and J-gene trimming of TCR beta chains was associated with a missense DCLRE1C variant in a later genetic analysis, and the association was replicated in an independent cohort. A few of the identified cytomegalovirus-associated TCR beta chains were confirmed in vitro to be specific for cytomegalovirus antigens. A group of highly shared sequence variants was considered likely to be a technical artifact of the sequencing pipeline. The classifier was reported to diagnose cytomegalovirus status with high specificity and sensitivity in both the original and validation cohorts. Compared with the roughly 710-donor mean, donors in an Asian-associated ancestry cluster had fewer N-insertions in productive TCRs, according to a later genetic analysis. In a later analysis, TCR association rates were found to vary across HLA loci, with the most associated TCRs seen for DRB1 alleles and the fewest for HLA-C alleles. In a later analysis, HLA-associated TCR beta chains showed more clonal expansion and lower generation probabilities than non-associated chains that were equally common. Roughly uniform sequencing depth across donors was assumed in presence/absence analyses, although this assumption may not hold. Most TCR sequences were observed very rarely across donors, whereas some public TCRs were present in many individuals. Linkage disequilibrium might explain the correlated functional status among segregating V segments, but an unknown experimental factor could not be excluded. In a later analysis, around 17,000 TCR beta sequences were associated with specific HLA alleles at a false discovery rate of 0.05. The authors suggested that the approach could potentially be generalized to other disease states and immunological phenotypes. Because some donors lacked HLA typing at each locus, the association tests relied only on the typed subset. In an earlier analysis of more than 450 of the donors, most TCR beta V segments were observed in productive rearrangements about 90% or about 30% of the time, broadly matching IMGT annotations. The study gave a list of about 160 TCR beta chains associated with cytomegalovirus. Several of the top co-occurrence clusters appeared to be linked to parvovirus B19, influenza, CMV and Epstein-Barr virus, according to a later analysis. Assigning TCR associations to individual alleles was difficult when HLA alleles, especially DR and DQ, strongly co-occurred. This cohort had only TCR beta chains sequenced, and the lack of alpha or paired-chain data limited which features could be detected.

The library was generated by the immunoSEQ multiplex PCR assay. For the multiplex PCR, a mixture combining 60 forward primers for TCR Vbeta segments and 13 reverse primers for TCR Jbeta segments was used. Amplification of the CDR3 region of rearranged TCR beta genes was performed with a multiplex PCR assay on genomic DNA. The Illumina HiSeq System was used to sequence the amplified TCR beta libraries as 87-base-pair reads. On the authors' methods: A later analysis tallied tens of millions of unique TCR beta chains across the 650 to 750 repertoires, and approximately 12 million of those chains were shared by two or more donors. Raw reads were error-corrected and collapsed into unique sequences by a nearest-neighbor algorithm in which closely related sequences were merged to remove PCR and sequencing errors. V, D and J gene segments were assigned by aligning CDR3 sequences to IMGT reference sequences. For a sequence to be retained, a match of at least six nucleotides was required to both a V gene segment and a J gene segment. A rearrangement was called productive if the CDR3 had no stop codons and remained in frame with V and J, and every other rearrangement was called non-productive. CDR3 was defined by IMGT convention, running from the second conserved V-encoded cysteine to the conserved J-encoded phenylalanine. The earlier analysis of about 570 of the donors excluded any sequence lacking an unambiguous match to a single V gene segment. In an earlier analysis of a few hundred of the donors, a V segment was called functional when productive rearrangements were above 56.7%, and segregating when the standard deviation between donors exceeded 5%. A statistical classification framework was built for diagnosing cytomegalovirus status from the catalog of TCR beta chain sequences. A later analysis assigned V and J genes by comparing TCR nucleotide sequences with IMGT/GENE-DB human TR gene sequences. The TCRdist pipeline was used in a later analysis to assign CDR3 sequences and most-parsimonious VDJ recombination scenarios. In a later analysis, each TCR beta chain was defined by its CDR3 amino acid sequence together with its V-gene family, and reads without a unique V-gene family were excluded. In a later analysis, fewer than 650 highly shared, low-generation-probability nucleotide sequences were removed to address suspected cross-contamination and a sequencing artifact. For each public chain, a later analysis derived a clonal expansion index from normalized ranks of inferred template counts within each repertoire. Generation probabilities in a later analysis came from a VDJ recombination model fitted to out-of-frame rearrangements, and those results were checked against IGoR. A later analysis scored TCR-TCR, TCR-HLA and TCR-CMV co-occurrence with hypergeometric tests, applying a repertoire-size bias correction to TCR pairs. In a later analysis, false discovery rates were estimated by permuting HLA or CMV assignments 20 times. In a later analysis, co-occurring TCRs were grouped with DBSCAN, and TCRdist sequence similarity was added when clustering was performed within HLA-allele-positive subsets. Co-occurrence clustering excluded repertoires with fewer than 30,000 or more than 120,000 public chains, plus five with anomalous nucleotide sharing. Here the immuneACCESS table is served through TCRdb, limited to in-frame sequences with V and J called. Missing clones are a known gap in these copies; in checked studies unresolved V genes cover under half, and the rest lacks a known reason. V and J calls and clone size come straight from that table; D and trimming were deduced from the DNA. For this sample there are some 120,000 clones; around 8.5% appear just once. Under 5.5% of the sample is held by the ten biggest clonotypes.

In total, approximately 700 healthy bone marrow donors made up the cohort. Cohort members were all nominally healthy when sampled, although unrecorded immune exposures were likely present. The donor tested CMV seronegative and was one of the 352 seronegative cohort members. A peripheral blood sample was provided by each donor, and peripheral blood mononuclear cells were used for TCR beta sequencing. The Qiagen DNeasy Blood Extraction Kit was used to extract genomic DNA from the blood cell samples. Trimming costs V 6 bases and J 6 bases, and their ends lie 15 bases apart. For CDR1 and CDR2, the germline V gene lists MDHEN and SYDVKM. The CDR3, from cysteine to phenylalanine, totals 14 residues. The retained sequence is limited to the CDR3, 42 bases, with the frame set at the first base. About this clone itself: Its target antigen remains unknown. No much larger clonotype is one base removed from it; base qualities were not supplied.

This receptor was taken from a man in his forties or fifties in good health and CMV-seronegative. The chain uses TRBV28 and TRBJ1-5; TRBD1 is perhaps the D gene, given 6 matching bases. The sequencing sample was made of PBMCs. The encoded CDR3 is CASRKGGGGQPQHF. In nucleotides, the sequence is TGTGCCAGCAGGAAAGGGGGGGGAGGTCAGCCCCAGCATTTT.